This TCR beta chain was recorded in a study of blood T cell repertoires in COVID-19. Study-level information: Acute and convalescent COVID-19 specimens originated in the United States, Italy and Spain. Nucleic acid was either cDNA or gDNA, and it came from T cells, B-cell-depleted T cells, or PBMCs.

Trimming cost V 3 bases and J 7 bases, with 10 bases left between them. The CDR3 has 14 amino acids. Per the germline V gene, CDR1 is KGHSH and CDR2 is LQKENI. In the authors' methods: Nucleated cell number was recorded as an estimate derived from reference gene primer amplification. Assay: immunoSEQ multiplex PCR; the TCRdb copy retains only in-frame clones and omits some. The V and J calls and clone size were taken over from that table, and D and trimming were inferred from the DNA. Among about 180,000 clones listed, approximately 85% were seen once. This receptor was obtained from a human donor with active or convalescent COVID-19. The donor label of this sample is uncertain. Sequenced input: peripheral blood. The rearrangement joins TRBV18 to TRBJ1-6, with TRBD1 as a possible D gene (6 bases). CDR3 protein: CASSPGTINSPLHF. For the CDR3, the DNA is TGTGCCAGCTCACCCGGGACAATCAATTCACCCCTCCACTTT. Supplemented by reference TRBV18 and TRBJ1-6, the full variable domain reads NAGVMQNPRHLVRRRGQEARLRCSPMKGHSHVYWYRQLPEEGLKFMVYLQKENIIDESGMPKERFSAEFPKEGPSILRIQQVVRGDSAAYFCASSPGTINSPLHFGNGTRLTVT.